Described below is a single T cell receptor (beta chain) sequence and its context. The data were obtained in a study of blood T cell repertoires in COVID-19. Study at large: PBMCs, B-cell-depleted T cells, or T cells provided the cDNA or gDNA that made up the material.

Repertoires were generated with immunoSEQ multiplex PCR, while TCRdb's copy carries only in-frame clones and drops some. The sample comprises 35,000 to 50,000 clones, about two thirds of which are singletons, and under 6.5% rests with the top ten. The CDR3 sequence is 14 residues long. The ends lost 3 bases at V and 9 bases at J; junction bases unmatched: 9. Germline V gene sequence: CDR1 SGHTA, CDR2 FQGNSA. The material sequenced was peripheral blood. This TCR derives from a man aged 80 or over with acute or convalescent COVID-19. The chain links TRBV7-2 to TRBJ2-7, with TRBD2 identical over 9 bases. CDR3 sequence (DNA): TGTGCCAGCAGCTTTGGGCTAGCGGGGCTAGCGCAGTACTTC. Protein: CASSFGLAGLAQYF.